Listed below are T cell receptor beta chains from one sample, sequenced in a study of blood T cells in healthy people across ages. MiXCR was run by TCRdb on the 5' RACE reads, yielding one entry per CDR3 protein. Of 790,000 or so distinct CDR3 sequences in the sample, 35% to 60% were seen once. Material: blood. These receptors all stem from a man aged 80 or over in good health. Each CDR3 is given with its conserved first and last residue. A D gene is named only where the DNA matches it firmly. Size tells how often a clone was seen (once, few, many) or the class of an expanded clone, and some rows leave it out.

CDR3nt,CDR3aa,j_gene,abundance,d_gene,v_gene
TGTGCCAGCAACATTGATAGGATAAGTGAGCAGTTCTTC,CASNIDRISEQFF,TRBJ2-1,-,-,TRBV7-3
TGTGCCAGCAGTAAGAACCCGGGTTTTCAAACCTACGAGCAGTACTTC,CASSKNPGFQTYEQYF,TRBJ2-7,-,-,TRBV7-2
TGCAGCGTTGAACATCCCCGGGGCGGGGCACTAGGTGGCAATGAGCAGTTCTTC,CSVEHPRGGALGGNEQFF,TRBJ2-1,few,-,TRBV29-1
TGCAGTGCTAGAGATCCCCAGTATAATTCACCCCTCCACTTT,CSARDPQYNSPLHF,TRBJ1-6,-,-,TRBV20-1
TGTGCCAGCAGCGCCAGTGGCAGGGTGGAGGAAAAACTGTTTTTT,CASSASGRVEEKLFF,TRBJ1-4,many,-,TRBV9
TGTGCCATCGCCGGGACAGGGAGCTCCTACGAGCAGTACTTC,CAIAGTGSSYEQYF,TRBJ2-7,-,TRBD1,TRBV10-3
TGTGCCAGCAGCTTAGAGAGCCTAGCGGTAAACAATGAGCAGTACTTC,CASSLESLAVNNEQYF,TRBJ2-7,-,TRBD2,TRBV11-3
TGTGCCAGCAGGAAAACCGGGACACGTCATTCGGAGCAGTACTTC,CASRKTGTRHSEQYF,TRBJ2-7,once,-,TRBV2
TGCGCCAGCTGCGGGACTATTCAGGGCGAGCAGTACTTC,CASCGTIQGEQYF,TRBJ2-7,-,TRBD2,TRBV10-2
TGCAGTGCTAGAGAAGGAGGTCGGGAGACCCAGTACTTC,CSAREGGRETQYF,TRBJ2-5,many,-,TRBV20-1
TGCAGTGCCGCCGGGACTAGCGGGTTCCCGGGGGACAATGAGCAGTTCTTC,CSAAGTSGFPGDNEQFF,TRBJ2-1,-,TRBD2,TRBV20-1
TGCAGTGCGGGGGAACAGGGCCTTCCCTCCTACAATGAGCAGTTCTTC,CSAGEQGLPSYNEQFF,TRBJ2-1,few,-,TRBV20-1
TGCAGCGTTGATGTGGGGACTAGCGGGAGAACAGATACGCAGTATTTT,CSVDVGTSGRTDTQYF,TRBJ2-3,few,TRBD2,TRBV29-1
TGCAGCGTGGAGGGCAGGGTTTCACAAGAGACCCAGTACTTC,CSVEGRVSQETQYF,TRBJ2-5,few,-,TRBV29-1
TGTGCTAGTGGTCAAGCGGGGCCGGCATTTGATACGCAGTATTTT,CASGQAGPAFDTQYF,TRBJ2-3,-,TRBD2,TRBV12-5